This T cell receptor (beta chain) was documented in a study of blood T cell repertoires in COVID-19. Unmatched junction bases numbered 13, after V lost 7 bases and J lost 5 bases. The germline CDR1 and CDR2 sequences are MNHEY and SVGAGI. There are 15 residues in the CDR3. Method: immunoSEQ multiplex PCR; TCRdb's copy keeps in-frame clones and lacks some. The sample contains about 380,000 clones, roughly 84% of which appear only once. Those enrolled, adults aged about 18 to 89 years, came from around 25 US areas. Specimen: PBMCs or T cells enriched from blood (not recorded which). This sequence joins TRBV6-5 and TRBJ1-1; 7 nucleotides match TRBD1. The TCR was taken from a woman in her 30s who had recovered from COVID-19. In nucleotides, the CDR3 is TGTGCCAGCACCGTGCAACAGGGGAGTGGTACTGAAGCTTTCTTT. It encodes CASTVQQGSGTEAFF.